Listed below are T cell receptor beta chains from one sample, sequenced in a study of blood T cell repertoires in COVID-19. TCRdb's table, derived via immunoSEQ multiplex PCR, lists solely in-frame clones and lacks some. This repertoire shows more than 300,000 clones, more than 70% found once; its top ten account for under 7.5%. Sequenced: peripheral blood. The receptors were sampled from a man aged 18-30 years who had recovered from COVID-19. CDR3s include the opening cysteine and the closing phenylalanine or tryptophan. The D gene is left open where the match is weak. Rows give clone size only sometimes, using once, few, many, or a class for an expanded clone.

clone size	V gene	J gene	D gene	CDR3 protein	CDR3 DNA
.	TRBV4-1	TRBJ2-7	.	CASSQVSGDTYEQYF	TGCGCCAGCAGCCAAGTTAGCGGAGATACCTACGAGCAGTACTTC
once	TRBV4-3	TRBJ2-2	TRBD2	CASSKRAGGLNTGELFF	TGCGCCAGCAGTAAACGAGCGGGGGGACTGAACACCGGGGAGCTGTTTTTT
.	TRBV5-1	TRBJ2-1	.	CASSPQVYNEQFF	TGCGCCAGCAGCCCGCAGGTCTACAATGAGCAGTTCTTC
.	TRBV11-2	TRBJ1-6	.	CASSFRPPTAPVGNSPLHF	TGTGCCAGCAGCTTCCGACCGCCGACAGCCCCTGTAGGAAATTCACCCCTCCACTTT
few	TRBV5-4	TRBJ1-3	.	CASSLDVGNTIYF	TGTGCCAGCAGTTTAGATGTTGGAAACACCATATATTTT
.	TRBV18	TRBJ1-2	.	CASSRGETDNYGYTF	TGTGCCAGCTCTCGCGGTGAGACAGATAACTATGGCTACACCTTC
.	TRBV5-1	TRBJ2-1	.	CASSLAIADHNEQFF	TGCGCCAGCAGCTTGGCGATAGCAGACCACAATGAGCAGTTCTTC
.	TRBV6-6	TRBJ1-1	.	CASSYSAGANTEAFF	TGTGCCAGCAGTTACTCCGCAGGGGCGAACACTGAAGCTTTCTTT
.	TRBV24-1	TRBJ2-3	TRBD2	CATSQSGSGSTDTQYF	TGTGCCACCAGTCAAAGCGGGAGCGGGAGCACAGATACGCAGTATTTT
.	TRBV5-6	TRBJ2-5	TRBD1	CASSTGQGARETQYF	TGTGCCAGCAGCACCGGACAGGGGGCCCGGGAGACCCAGTACTTC
once	TRBV9	TRBJ1-5	.	CASSPGTNSNQPQHF	TGTGCCAGCAGCCCCGGGACAAATAGCAATCAGCCCCAGCATTTT
once	TRBV7-2	TRBJ2-7	.	CASSLDASSYEQYF	TGTGCCAGCAGCTTAGATGCTAGCTCCTACGAGCAGTACTTC
few	TRBV4-2	TRBJ1-6	TRBD1	CASSLSPTGSSYNSPLHF	TGTGCCAGCAGCCTAAGCCCGACAGGGTCCTCCTATAATTCACCCCTCCACTTT
.	TRBV4-3	TRBJ1-4	.	CASSQDPRGLSATNEKLFF	TGCGCCAGCAGCCAAGATCCCAGGGGCCTCTCCGCAACTAATGAAAAACTGTTTTTT
.	TRBV4-3	TRBJ1-6	.	CASSQDPGGSYNSPLHF	TGCGCCAGCAGCCAAGATCCGGGGGGCTCCTATAATTCACCCCTCCACTTT
.	TRBV10-3	TRBJ2-7	TRBD2	CAIRSSGGDSYEQYF	TGTGCCATCAGAAGTAGCGGGGGGGACTCCTACGAGCAGTACTTC
.	TRBV4-3	TRBJ1-1	.	CASSPFPRENTEAFF	TGCGCCAGCAGCCCGTTTCCTCGGGAGAACACTGAAGCTTTCTTT
.	TRBV19	TRBJ1-4	.	CASSGPWGLNEKLFF	TGTGCCAGTAGTGGCCCGTGGGGGCTTAATGAAAAACTGTTTTTT
.	TRBV20-1	TRBJ1-2	.	CSASSGLTLANYGYTF	TGCAGTGCTAGTTCGGGACTGACGCTGGCTAACTATGGCTACACCTTC
.	TRBV5-1	TRBJ2-7	TRBD2	CASSLGLAGHYEQYF	TGCGCCAGCAGCCTCGGACTAGCGGGCCACTACGAGCAGTACTTC
.	TRBV5-1	TRBJ2-1	TRBD1	CASSLEWTGTNEQFF	TGCGCCAGCAGCTTGGAATGGACAGGGACAAATGAGCAGTTCTTC
.	TRBV2	TRBJ2-1	.	CASSKQGYEQFF	TGTGCCAGCAGTAAACAGGGATATGAGCAGTTCTTC
.	TRBV4-1	TRBJ1-4	TRBD1	CASSQDWTGINEKLFF	TGCGCCAGCAGCCAAGATTGGACAGGGATAAATGAAAAACTGTTTTTT
.	TRBV4-2	TRBJ2-5	.	CASSQDFRDQETQYF	TGTGCCAGCAGCCAAGACTTCAGGGACCAAGAGACCCAGTACTTC
.	TRBV5-1	TRBJ2-7	TRBD1	CASGSGTGSAEQYF	TGCGCCAGCGGCTCCGGGACAGGGTCGGCCGAGCAGTACTTC
.	TRBV5-1	TRBJ1-4	.	CASSSDTTNEKLFF	TGCGCCAGCAGTTCTGACACCACTAATGAAAAACTGTTTTTT
few	TRBV28	TRBJ1-4	TRBD1	CASSSSLGQGNEKLFF	TGTGCCAGCAGTTCAAGCCTGGGACAGGGTAATGAAAAACTGTTTTTT
.	TRBV25-1	TRBJ2-2	.	CASSEYGATGELFF	TGTGCCAGCAGTGAATATGGGGCCACCGGGGAGCTGTTTTTT
.	TRBV10-3	TRBJ2-3	TRBD2	CAISESVGGPPDTQYF	TGTGCCATCAGTGAGTCTGTGGGAGGGCCCCCAGATACGCAGTATTTT
.	TRBV14	TRBJ1-1	.	CASSQYKGGTEAFF	TGTGCCAGCAGCCAATATAAAGGGGGTACTGAAGCTTTCTTT
.	TRBV6-5	TRBJ1-6	TRBD1	CASSPRDRENSPLHF	TGTGCCAGCAGTCCCCGGGACAGGGAAAATTCACCCCTCCACTTT
few	TRBV7-9	TRBJ1-2	.	CASSLDSVPVPYGYTF	TGTGCCAGCAGCTTAGACTCTGTGCCGGTCCCCTATGGCTACACCTTC
.	TRBV3-1/TRBV3-2	TRBJ2-7	TRBD2	CASSQVVPSGGANAEQYF	TGTGCCAGCAGCCAAGTTGTTCCGAGCGGGGGGGCGAATGCCGAGCAGTACTTC
.	TRBV7-8	TRBJ1-2	TRBD1	CASSLGPGGNYGYTF	TGTGCCAGCAGCTTAGGGCCAGGGGGCAACTATGGCTACACCTTC
once	TRBV2	TRBJ1-1	TRBD1	CASRAGQTNTEAFF	TGTGCCAGCAGGGCGGGACAGACGAACACTGAAGCTTTCTTT
.	TRBV2	TRBJ1-5	.	CASSGRGNREQPQHF	TGTGCCAGCAGTGGTAGGGGGAATAGAGAACAGCCCCAGCATTTT
once	TRBV7-3	TRBJ2-5	.	CASSLNGGLETQYF	TGTGCCAGCAGCTTAAATGGGGGACTGGAGACCCAGTACTTC
.	TRBV4-1	TRBJ2-5	TRBD2	CASSQDLSSGEDQYF	TGCGCCAGCAGCCAAGATCTATCTAGCGGGGAGGACCAGTACTTC
.	TRBV19	TRBJ2-5	TRBD2	CASSKTSGTQQETQYF	TGTGCCAGTAGCAAGACTAGCGGTACCCAGCAAGAGACCCAGTACTTC
.	TRBV11-2	TRBJ1-1	.	CASSLNSGGSTEAFF	TGTGCCAGCAGCTTAAATTCGGGAGGGAGCACTGAAGCTTTCTTT
.	TRBV4-2	TRBJ1-3	.	CASSPTESSGNTIYF	TGTGCCAGCAGCCCGACAGAGAGCTCTGGAAACACCATATATTTT
.	TRBV7-2	TRBJ2-7	TRBD1	CASSPWTGGAEQYF	TGTGCCAGCAGCCCCTGGACAGGGGGTGCCGAGCAGTACTTC
.	TRBV3-1/TRBV3-2	TRBJ2-1	TRBD2	CASSQGATSGKSSYNEQFF	TGTGCCAGCAGCCAAGGGGCGACTAGCGGGAAAAGCTCCTACAATGAGCAGTTCTTC
.	TRBV5-1	TRBJ2-3	.	CASSLEASPSDTQYF	TGCGCCAGCAGCTTGGAGGCTAGCCCCTCGGATACGCAGTATTTT
once	TRBV6-6	TRBJ2-7	.	CASSYDREYEQYF	TGTGCCAGCAGTTACGACAGAGAATACGAGCAGTACTTC
.	TRBV9	TRBJ1-1	TRBD1	CASSTGQVGDTEAFF	TGTGCCAGCAGCACCGGACAGGTCGGGGATACTGAAGCTTTCTTT
.	TRBV6-6	TRBJ2-7	TRBD1	CASRPPPGQDSYEQYF	TGTGCCAGCAGACCCCCCCCGGGACAGGACTCCTACGAGCAGTACTTC
once	TRBV2	TRBJ2-7	.	CASSEGRELDEQYF	TGTGCCAGCAGCGAAGGCAGGGAACTGGACGAGCAGTACTTC
few	TRBV5-4	TRBJ1-2	TRBD1	CASSPGQNYGYTF	TGTGCCAGCAGCCCGGGACAGAACTATGGCTACACCTTC
.	TRBV5-1	TRBJ1-1	.	CASSPDGAPYTEAFF	TGCGCCAGCAGCCCGGATGGGGCACCTTACACTGAAGCTTTCTTT
.	TRBV5-5	TRBJ1-2	.	CASSLSGDGYTF	TGTGCCAGCAGCTTGTCAGGGGACGGCTACACCTTC
once	TRBV6-4	TRBJ1-1	.	CASSPTANTEAFF	TGTGCCAGCAGCCCGACAGCGAACACTGAAGCTTTCTTT